These 20 T cell receptor beta chains were sequenced from one sample in a study of identical twins. TCRdb re-derived calls from the 5' RACE reads in MiXCR, one entry per CDR3 protein. The sample holds 250,000 to 300,000 distinct CDR3 sequences; about 8.3% are singletons and the top ten take approximately 3%. The data were also submitted as part of a second study, on yellow fever vaccine responses in identical twins.

Sequencing used CD8+ T cells sorted from blood. The receptors derive from a woman younger than 35 in good health.

The chain uses TRBV25-1 and TRBJ2-7; the D is unclear. Germline values: CDR1 MGHDK, CDR2 SYGVNS. The CDR3 totals 13 residues. Trimming took off 4 bases at V and 4 bases at J, with 11 bases between the two ends. Here the CDR3 DNA reads TGTGCCAGCAGTGCCGGATACCTTTACGAGCAGTACTTC. It codes for CASSAGYLYEQYF.

Only a few counts were recorded for this clonotype. The J gene is TRBJ2-1, the V gene TRBV6-1; 11 bases are a match to TRBD2. Germline assignment: CDR1 MNHNS and CDR2 SASEGT. V lost 4 bases and J lost 0; bases outside the gene matches: 11. The CDR3 spans 19 residues. In nucleotides, the CDR3 is TGTGCCAGCAGTGGACCGGGACTAGCGGTGGATTACTCCTACAATGAGCAGTTCTTC. This sequence encodes CASSGPGLAVDYSYNEQFF.

The sample holds many counts of this clonotype. This chain uses TRBV11-2 with TRBJ2-1, with D possibly TRBD2 on 5 matching bases. The CDR3 length is 13 residues. Trimming stripped 7 bases from V and 6 bases from J, with 13 bases between. Germline-derived CDR1 and CDR2 are SGHAT and FQNNGV. CDR3 residues: CASTPPGINEQFF. In nucleotides, the CDR3 is TGTGCCAGCACCCCCCCCGGGATCAATGAGCAGTTCTTC.

Many counts were recorded for this clonotype. This chain links TRBV6-5 with TRBJ1-2, with 9 bases matching TRBD1. This CDR3 contains 15 residues. The germline V gene encodes CDR1 MNHEY and CDR2 SVGAGI. V trimming: 6 bases; J trimming: 3 bases; junction bases outside the gene matches: 8. The CDR3 reads CASSLQDRGYYGYTF. CDR3 in DNA: TGTGCCAGCAGCTTACAGGACAGGGGATACTATGGCTACACCTTC.

The chain employs TRBV20-1 and TRBJ2-1, with 7 bases fitting TRBD1. The CDR3 contains 13 residues. After removal of 6 bases from V and 4 bases from J, the junction contained 6 bases not matched to a gene. Germline V gene sequence: CDR1 DFQATT, CDR2 SNEGSKA (reference sequence). The CDR3 DNA is TGCAGTGCAAACCGGGACAGTTACAATGAGCAGTTCTTC. This gives the protein CSANRDSYNEQFF.

This clonotype came up many times. V gene TRBV20-1 combines with J gene TRBJ2-7; D uncertain. Trimming stripped 3 bases from V and 0 bases from J, with 15 bases between. CDR1 is DFQATT, CDR2 SNEGSKA, per germline (reference sequence). The CDR3 is 15 amino acids. CDR3 amino acids: CSARWAAVSSYEQYF. CDR3 in DNA: TGCAGTGCTAGGTGGGCGGCAGTCTCCTCCTACGAGCAGTACTTC.

The chain links TRBV7-6 to TRBJ2-1, with 11 bases lining up with TRBD2. CDR1 and CDR2 (germline): SGHVS, FNYEAQ. The CDR3 sequence is 16 residues long. J gave up 5 bases and V 1 base, and 4 bases lay outside the gene matches. The CDR3 bases are TGTGCCAGCAGCTTAGTACTAGCGGGAGCCCACAATGAGCAGTTCTTC. Translating gives CASSLVLAGAHNEQFF.

The chain links TRBV10-3 to TRBJ1-2, with TRBD1 matching 12 bases. Germline V gives CDR1 ENHRY, CDR2 SYGVKD. The CDR3 spans 17 residues. V trimming: 2 bases; J trimming: 5 bases; junction bases outside the gene matches: 9. CDR3 sequence: CAISEPLRDRGPYGYTF. The CDR3 nucleotides are TGTGCCATCAGTGAGCCCCTAAGGGACAGGGGGCCTTATGGCTACACCTTC.

The rearrangement joins TRBV7-9 to TRBJ2-7; no clear D gene. The V end was cut by 5 bases, the J end by 2 bases, with 10 bases between. This CDR3 has 13 residues. In germline, CDR1 is SEHNR, CDR2 FQNEAQ (reference sequence). In nucleotides, the CDR3 is TGTGCCAGCAGCCTGGACGCTCCCTACGAGCAGTACTTC. It codes for CASSLDAPYEQYF.

This clonotype has just a few counts. The CDR3 protein is CASSFRQGVPSYEQYF. In nucleotides, the CDR3 is TGTGCCAGCAGCTTCAGGCAGGGGGTGCCATCCTACGAGCAGTACTTC. The chain links TRBV5-5 to TRBJ2-7, with 7 positions matching TRBD1. The CDR3 length is 16 residues. Germline V CDR1 and CDR2: SGHKS, YYEKEE (reference sequence). Unmatched junction bases numbered 9, after V lost 2 bases and J lost 1 base.

The V and J genes are TRBV6-2 or TRBV6-3 and TRBJ2-7; no firm D call. This CDR3 has 17 amino acids. Germline CDR1 is MNHEY and CDR2 is SVGEGT. Deletions cut 1 base from V and 2 bases from J, with 18 bases between. The CDR3 loop reads CASSYLGEVGLPYEQYF. In DNA form, the CDR3 reads TGTGCCAGCAGTTACTTAGGAGAGGTAGGCCTACCCTACGAGCAGTACTTC.

The V call is TRBV30, the J call TRBJ2-4, with 8 positions matching TRBD2. The CDR3 consists of 11 residues. The V gene end was trimmed by 5 bases and the J gene end by 15 bases; junction bases not matched to a gene: 9. Germline V gives CDR1 GTSNPN, CDR2 SVGIG (reference sequence). The CDR3 region has the DNA TGTGCCTGGGGGACTAGGGGGGAAGGGTACTTC. Its protein is CAWGTRGEGYF.

This clonotype was counted between two and nine times. The CDR3 nucleotides are TGTGCCAGCAGTCTATATTCAAACGTCACTGAAGCTTTCTTT. Encoded protein: CASSLYSNVTEAFF. The rearrangement joins TRBV28 to TRBJ1-1, with D unresolved. Germline V gene sequence: CDR1 MDHEN, CDR2 SYDVKM. The length of the CDR3 is 14 residues. V lost 5 bases to trimming and J lost 4 bases, with 14 bases between them.

The J gene is TRBJ2-3, the V gene TRBV28; 8 bases agree with TRBD1. The CDR3 sequence is 15 residues long. The V segment lost 6 bases and the J segment 1 base; nucleotides outside the gene matches: 6. Germline CDR1 MDHEN, CDR2 SYDVKM. The CDR3 reads CASRPDRGGTDTQYF. The CDR3 DNA sequence: TGTGCCAGCAGACCAGACAGGGGCGGCACAGATACGCAGTATTTT.

This clonotype was picked up many times. The chain couples TRBV9 to TRBJ2-7; 8 bases are a match to TRBD2. The CDR3 runs to 15 residues. Germline CDR1 and CDR2: SGDLS and YYNGEE. Trimming removed 3 bases from V and 2 bases from J; junction bases left unmatched: 7. CDR3 in amino acids: CASSEGGGLAYEQYF. The CDR3 DNA reads TGTGCCAGCAGCGAAGGCGGGGGACTAGCCTACGAGCAGTACTTC.

V gene TRBV7-6 combines with J gene TRBJ2-3, with 12 nucleotides matching TRBD2. Germline V CDR1 and CDR2: SGHVS, FNYEAQ. This CDR3 comprises 16 residues. Unmatched junction bases numbered 5, after V lost 5 bases and J lost 2 bases. In DNA form, the CDR3 reads TGTGCCAGCAGCCCTCGGACTAGCGGGGTCACAGATACGCAGTATTTT. It is translated as CASSPRTSGVTDTQYF.

The chain uses TRBV7-3 and TRBJ2-7; TRBD2 agrees at 13 bases. From germline, CDR1 is SGHTA and CDR2 FQGTGA. Unmatched junction bases numbered 3, after V lost 2 bases and J lost 2 bases. The CDR3 has 16 residues. The CDR3 region is CASSLGLAGAPYEQYF. Written as DNA, the CDR3 is TGTGCCAGCAGCTTAGGACTAGCGGGGGCGCCCTACGAGCAGTACTTC.

At least ten counts were recorded for this clonotype. The chain joins TRBV4-3 to TRBJ2-1; 15 bases match TRBD2. The junction had 2 bases not matched to a gene; V was cut back by 1 base and J by 10 bases. The CDR3 contains 15 residues. Germline CDR1 is LGHNA and CDR2 is YSLEER. For the CDR3, the DNA is TGCGCCAGCAGCCAAGGGACTAGCGGGAGGGAGGAGCAGTTCTTC. Translation: CASSQGTSGREEQFF.

The chain recombines TRBV11-2 with TRBJ2-1, with D unresolved. The V gene lost 11 bases and the J gene lost 3 bases, with 14 bases spanning the gap. Germline V gene sequence: CDR1 SGHAT, CDR2 FQNNGV. CDR3 length: 13 residues. Here the CDR3 DNA reads TGTGCCGCCGGACCCTGGGGCTACAATGAGCAGTTCTTC. It codes for CAAGPWGYNEQFF.

This clonotype has just a few counts. CDR3 loop: CASSAGQGFGRDTQYF. DNA of the CDR3: TGTGCCAGCAGTGCCGGACAGGGGTTCGGACGAGATACGCAGTATTTT. The chain uses TRBV12-3 or TRBV12-4 and TRBJ2-3, with 9 nucleotides matching TRBD1. Trimming removed 5 bases from V and 5 bases from J; junction bases left unmatched: 11. There are 16 residues in the CDR3.